This TCR beta chain was captured in a study of blood T cell repertoires in COVID-19 (TCRdb year 2020). With respect to the entire study: Samples from collaborators originated in the United States, Italy and Spain and spanned both the acute and convalescent phases of COVID-19. HLA class I and class II types, where available, came from metadata supplied by the sample provider rather than from assay-based typing. The prospective study material was composed of cDNA or gDNA derived from T cells, B-cell-depleted T cells, or PBMCs. The samples were drawn from two sources: the first 160 participants of the ongoing ImmuneRACE study, and 1,254 subjects contributed by 6 global collaborators. The repertoires were released in a freely available public database meant as a resource for research on the immune response to SARS-CoV-2. Subjects who had been exposed to COVID-19, were actively infected with it, or had recovered from it provided the deeply sampled blood TCRbeta repertoires that made up the dataset. A de-identified subject ID, COVID-19 status, age in years and sex were almost always included in the sample metadata.

At one collaborating source in Seattle, patients were enrolled during active infection and were followed longitudinally through the course of disease. Each collaborating institution followed its own protocols to collect whole blood in K2EDTA tubes. For TCRbeta analysis, collaborators shipped samples in one of three forms: frozen whole blood, isolated PBMCs, or DNA extracted from either of those sample types. In regard to this clone: The antigen this receptor binds is unknown. Nothing much larger sits one base from this clone, and base qualities are not available.

There are 15 amino acids in the CDR3, from cysteine to phenylalanine inclusive. Only the CDR3 part of the read is kept: 45 bases, read in frame from the first base. Reading the germline V gene gives CDR1 MDHEN and CDR2 SYDVKM. Trimming accounts for 4 bases at V and 6 bases at J, while the number of junction bases matched to no gene is 8. Broader findings and caveats from the paper: The amount of clinical and demographic metadata varied by source and participant and was provided uncurated.

The immunoSEQ Assay, a bias-controlled multiplex PCR, was used to amplify TCRbeta CDR3 regions from genomic DNA. In the paper's pipeline: The number of nucleated cells in each sample was estimated by amplification of reference gene primers within the assay. Sequence reads were collapsed and filtered to measure the absolute abundance of every unique TCRbeta CDR3 rearrangement. Productive Simpson clonality was computed per sample as the square root of Simpson's diversity index over productive rearrangements. TCRdb re-hosts the immuneACCESS table, in-frame sequences only. Its copies lack some clones; in the studies checked, an unresolved V gene accounts for under half of them, and the cause for the rest is not known. The V and J calls and the clone size are those of that table, but D and trimming were determined from the DNA. This sample lists 300,000 to 350,000 clones; around 90% were detected once. The ten largest clones represent roughly 1% of the sample.

The source is a woman between 40 and 55 years old with COVID-19, enrolled during active disease. Sequencing was carried out using peripheral blood. The rearrangement combines TRBV28 with TRBJ1-5, with 8 bases in between that match TRBD1. The DNA sequence follows: TGTGCCAGCAGTTCGACTACAGGGGGAGGTCAGCCCCAGCATTTT. Its translation is CASSSTTGGGQPQHF.